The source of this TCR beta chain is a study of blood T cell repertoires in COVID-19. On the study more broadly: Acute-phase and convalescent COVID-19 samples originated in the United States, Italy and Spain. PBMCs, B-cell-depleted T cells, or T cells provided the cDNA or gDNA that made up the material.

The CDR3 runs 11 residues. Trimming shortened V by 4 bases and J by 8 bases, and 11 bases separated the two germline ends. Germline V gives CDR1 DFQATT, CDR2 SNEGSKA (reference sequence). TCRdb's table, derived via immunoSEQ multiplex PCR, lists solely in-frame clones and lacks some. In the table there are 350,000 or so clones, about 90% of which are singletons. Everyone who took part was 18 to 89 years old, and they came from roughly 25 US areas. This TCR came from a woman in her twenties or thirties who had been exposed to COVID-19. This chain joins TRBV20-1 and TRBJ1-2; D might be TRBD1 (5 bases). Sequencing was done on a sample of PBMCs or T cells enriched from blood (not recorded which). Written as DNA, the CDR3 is TGCAGTGCTACCCCAAGGGGCGGCTACACCTTC. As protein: CSATPRGGYTF.